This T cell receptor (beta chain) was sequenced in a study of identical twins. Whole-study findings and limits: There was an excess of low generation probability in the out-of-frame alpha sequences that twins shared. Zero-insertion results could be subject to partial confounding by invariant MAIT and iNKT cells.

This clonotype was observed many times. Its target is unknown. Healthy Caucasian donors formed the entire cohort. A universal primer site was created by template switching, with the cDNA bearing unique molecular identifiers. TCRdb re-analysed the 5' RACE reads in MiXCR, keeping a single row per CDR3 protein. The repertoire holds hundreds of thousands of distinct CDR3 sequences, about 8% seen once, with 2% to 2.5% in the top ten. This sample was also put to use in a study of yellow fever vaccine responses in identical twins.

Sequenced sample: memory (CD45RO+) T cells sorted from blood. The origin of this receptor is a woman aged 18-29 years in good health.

The CDR3 DNA reads TGTGCCAGCTCACCACGCGGGCAGGGGTTGCTGAACACTGAAGCTTTCTTT. Encoded protein: CASSPRGQGLLNTEAFF. The genes are TRBV18 and TRBJ1-1; D is perhaps TRBD1 (6 bases). CDR1 KGHSH and CDR2 LQKENI come from the germline V gene. The CDR3 spans 17 residues. V lost 1 base, J lost 0 bases, and 15 bases lay in between.